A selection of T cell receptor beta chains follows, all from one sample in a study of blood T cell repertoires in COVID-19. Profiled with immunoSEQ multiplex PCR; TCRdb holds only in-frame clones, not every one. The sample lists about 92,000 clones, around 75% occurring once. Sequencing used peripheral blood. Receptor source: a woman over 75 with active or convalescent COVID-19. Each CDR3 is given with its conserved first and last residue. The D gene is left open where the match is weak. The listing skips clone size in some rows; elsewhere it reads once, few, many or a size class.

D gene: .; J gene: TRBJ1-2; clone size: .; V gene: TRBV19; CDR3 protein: CASSIDIDGYTF; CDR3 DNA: TGTGCCAGTAGTATTGACATCGATGGCTACACCTTC
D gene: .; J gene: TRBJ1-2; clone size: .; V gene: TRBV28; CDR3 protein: CASSLEGFGYTF; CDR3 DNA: TGTGCCAGCAGTTTAGAGGGATTTGGCTACACCTTC
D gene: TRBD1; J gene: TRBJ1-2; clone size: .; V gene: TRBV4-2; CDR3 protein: CASSPIQGAGYYGYTF; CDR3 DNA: TGTGCCAGCAGCCCGATACAGGGGGCCGGATACTATGGCTACACCTTC
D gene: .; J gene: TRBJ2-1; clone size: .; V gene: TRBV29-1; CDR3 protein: CSVAPAADNEQFF; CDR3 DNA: TGCAGCGTTGCGCCGGCGGCCGACAATGAGCAGTTCTTC
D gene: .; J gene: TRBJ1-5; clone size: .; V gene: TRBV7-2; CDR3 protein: CASSLALYSPGNQPQHF; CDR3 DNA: TGTGCCAGCAGCTTAGCGCTCTATTCCCCAGGGAATCAGCCCCAGCATTTT
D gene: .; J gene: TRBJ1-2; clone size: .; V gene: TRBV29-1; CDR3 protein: CSFTPGGTSSYTF; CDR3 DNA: TGCAGCTTCACTCCCGGGGGTACTAGTAGCTACACCTTC
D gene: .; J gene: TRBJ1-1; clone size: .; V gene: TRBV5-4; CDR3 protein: CASSRGSLNTEAFF; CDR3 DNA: TGTGCCAGCAGCCGGGGTTCGTTGAACACTGAAGCTTTCTTT
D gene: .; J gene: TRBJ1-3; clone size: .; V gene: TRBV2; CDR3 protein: CASQDPTGTLSPSSGNTIYF; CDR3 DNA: TGTGCCAGCCAAGACCCAACCGGGACTCTCTCCCCCTCCTCTGGAAACACCATATATTTT
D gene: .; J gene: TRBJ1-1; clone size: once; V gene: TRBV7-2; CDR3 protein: CASSLASSQNTEAFF; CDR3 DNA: TGTGCCAGCAGCTTAGCTTCATCACAGAACACTGAAGCTTTCTTT
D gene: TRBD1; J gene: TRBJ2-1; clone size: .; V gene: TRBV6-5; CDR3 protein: CASGGQDLGEQFF; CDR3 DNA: TGTGCCAGCGGAGGACAGGATTTGGGTGAGCAGTTCTTC
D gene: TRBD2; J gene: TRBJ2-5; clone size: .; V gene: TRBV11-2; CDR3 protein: CASSRHRPAGGQETQYF; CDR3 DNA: TGTGCCAGCAGTCGTCATCGGCCAGCGGGGGGTCAAGAGACCCAGTACTTC
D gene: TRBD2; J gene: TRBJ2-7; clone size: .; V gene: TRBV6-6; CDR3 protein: CASSYLAGGRTYEQYF; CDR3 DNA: TGTGCCAGCAGTTACTTGGCGGGAGGGAGGACCTACGAGCAGTACTTC
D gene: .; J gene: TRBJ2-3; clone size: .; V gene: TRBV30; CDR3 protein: CAWSSGYRPQEDTQYF; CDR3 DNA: TGTGCCTGGAGCTCGGGGTATCGACCTCAGGAAGATACGCAGTATTTT
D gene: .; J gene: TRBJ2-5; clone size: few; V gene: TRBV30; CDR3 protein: CAWSVQPQETQYF; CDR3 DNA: TGTGCCTGGAGTGTACAGCCCCAAGAGACCCAGTACTTC
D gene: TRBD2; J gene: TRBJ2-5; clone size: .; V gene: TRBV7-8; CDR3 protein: CASSSRRGDLTDQETQYF; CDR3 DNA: TGTGCCAGCAGCTCGCGGCGGGGGGACCTAACAGACCAAGAGACCCAGTACTTC
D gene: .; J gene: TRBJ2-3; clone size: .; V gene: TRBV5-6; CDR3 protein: CASSLGWPGTDTQYF; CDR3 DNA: TGTGCCAGCAGCTTGGGTTGGCCCGGCACAGATACGCAGTATTTT
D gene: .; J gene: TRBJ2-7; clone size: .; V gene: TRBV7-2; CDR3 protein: CASSPVVGAYEQYF; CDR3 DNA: TGTGCCAGCAGCCCCGTTGTAGGGGCTTACGAGCAGTACTTC
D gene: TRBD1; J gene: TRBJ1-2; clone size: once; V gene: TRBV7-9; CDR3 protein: CASSYPGQFYGYTF; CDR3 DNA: TGTGCCAGCAGCTACCCGGGACAGTTCTATGGCTACACCTTC
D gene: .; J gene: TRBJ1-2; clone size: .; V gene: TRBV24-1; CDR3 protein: CATSDLHSASWPPALSGTGYTF; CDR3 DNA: TGTGCCACCAGTGATTTGCACAGTGCTTCTTGGCCACCTGCTCTCTCAGGGACAGGCTACACCTTC
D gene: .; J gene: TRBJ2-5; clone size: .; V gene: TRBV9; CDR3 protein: CASSVDWAPRPGETQYF; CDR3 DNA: TGTGCCAGCAGCGTAGATTGGGCTCCCCGGCCGGGGGAGACCCAGTACTTC
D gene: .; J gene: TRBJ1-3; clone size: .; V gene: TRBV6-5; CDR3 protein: CASSYGRQLSGNTIYF; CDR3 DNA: TGTGCCAGCAGTTACGGTCGACAGCTCTCTGGAAACACCATATATTTT
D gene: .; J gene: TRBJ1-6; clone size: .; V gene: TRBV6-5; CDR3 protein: CASSTRQGTDSPLHF; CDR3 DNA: TGTGCCAGCAGCACCCGCCAGGGAACGGATTCACCCCTCCACTTT
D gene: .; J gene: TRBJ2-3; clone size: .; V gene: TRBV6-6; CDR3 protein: CASSYEGVTDTQYF; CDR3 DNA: TGTGCCAGCAGTTACGAGGGGGTCACAGATACGCAGTATTTT
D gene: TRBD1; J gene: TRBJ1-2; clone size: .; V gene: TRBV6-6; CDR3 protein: CASSTIDRGDYGYTF; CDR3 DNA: TGTGCCAGCAGCACAATCGACAGGGGTGACTATGGCTACACCTTC
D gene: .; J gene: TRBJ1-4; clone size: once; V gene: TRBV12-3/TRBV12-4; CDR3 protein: CASSFITGEKLFF; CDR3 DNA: TGTGCCAGCAGTTTCATCACAGGAGAAAAACTGTTTTTT
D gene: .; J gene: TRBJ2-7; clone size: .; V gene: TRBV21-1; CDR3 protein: CASSKADSKREELFEQYF; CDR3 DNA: TGTGCCAGCAGCAAAGCCGATTCAAAACGGGAGGAGTTATTCGAGCAGTACTTC
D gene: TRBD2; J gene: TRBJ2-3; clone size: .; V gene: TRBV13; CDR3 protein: CASSSVGLAGVPDTQYF; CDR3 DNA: TGTGCCAGCAGCTCCGTGGGACTAGCGGGGGTCCCAGATACGCAGTATTTT
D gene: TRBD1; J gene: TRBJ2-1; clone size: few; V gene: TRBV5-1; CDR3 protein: CASSLVGTGNNEQFF; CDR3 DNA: TGCGCCAGCAGCTTGGTGGGGACAGGAAACAATGAGCAGTTCTTC
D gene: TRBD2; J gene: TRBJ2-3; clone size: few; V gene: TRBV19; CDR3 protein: CASSSSGGGADTQYF; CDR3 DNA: TGTGCCAGTAGTAGTAGCGGGGGTGGCGCAGATACGCAGTATTTT
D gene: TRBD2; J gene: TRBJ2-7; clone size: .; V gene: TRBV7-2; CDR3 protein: CASSYGLAGSYEQYF; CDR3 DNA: TGTGCCAGCAGCTACGGACTAGCGGGTTCCTACGAGCAGTACTTC
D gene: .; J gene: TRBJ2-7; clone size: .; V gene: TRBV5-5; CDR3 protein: CASSSFVTDYEQYF; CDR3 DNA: TGTGCCAGCAGCTCCTTCGTGACAGACTACGAGCAGTACTTC
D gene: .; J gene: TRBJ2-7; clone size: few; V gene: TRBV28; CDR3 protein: CASSLGPDTYEQYF; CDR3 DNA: TGTGCCAGCAGTTTAGGGCCGGATACTTACGAGCAGTACTTC
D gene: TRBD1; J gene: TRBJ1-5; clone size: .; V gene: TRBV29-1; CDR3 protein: CSVDGNRGRPQHF; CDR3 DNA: TGCAGCGTTGATGGGAACAGGGGTCGGCCCCAGCATTTT
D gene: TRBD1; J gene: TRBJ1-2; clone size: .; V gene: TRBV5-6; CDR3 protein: CASSFKGANYGYTF; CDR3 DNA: TGTGCCAGCAGCTTTAAGGGGGCGAACTATGGCTACACCTTC
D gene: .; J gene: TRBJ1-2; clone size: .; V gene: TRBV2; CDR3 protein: CASSLQGSDGYTF; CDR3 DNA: TGTGCCAGCAGTTTACAGGGAAGTGACGGCTACACCTTC
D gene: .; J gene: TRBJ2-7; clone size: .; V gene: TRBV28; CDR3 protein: CASSLVAFTRVGHYEQYF; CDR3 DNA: TGTGCCAGCAGTTTAGTGGCCTTCACCAGGGTCGGGCACTACGAGCAGTACTTC
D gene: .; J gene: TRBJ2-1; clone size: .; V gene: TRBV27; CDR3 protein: CASSLQGPGEQFF; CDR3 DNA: TGTGCCAGCAGTTTGCAGGGCCCGGGTGAGCAGTTCTTC